The 30 T cell receptor beta chains given below trace back to one sample, sequenced in a study of cytotoxic CD8 clonotypes in ibrutinib-treated CLL. Measured with immunoSEQ multiplex PCR; TCRdb has only the in-frame clones, and not every one. The sample has 97,000 or so clones, more than 75% seen once. The material was PBMCs, obtained after 12 months of ibrutinib treatment. Receptor source: a human donor with chronic lymphocytic leukemia.

V usage is TRBV2 and J usage is TRBJ1-6; D perhaps matches TRBD1 (6 bases). V shed 7 bases and J shed 9 bases, with 19 bases lying between them. The CDR3 runs to 15 residues. In germline, CDR1 is SNHLY, CDR2 FYNNEI. The CDR3 DNA is TGTGCCAGCACTGTCGAACAGGGATCGGGTTCACCCCTCCACTTT. Translation gives CASTVEQGSGSPLHF.

This clone was recorded only once. The rearrangement links TRBV7-2 to TRBJ1-2; a weak D match, TRBD1 (6 bases). CDR1 is SGHTA, CDR2 FQGNSA, per germline. V gave up 5 bases and J gave up 0 bases, with 16 bases separating them. The CDR3 covers 16 residues. The CDR3 coding sequence is TGTGCCAGCAGCAAAGGGACATCTATCCCTAACTATGGCTACACCTTC. Translated: CASSKGTSIPNYGYTF.

V is TRBV28 and J is TRBJ1-1; the D gene is possibly TRBD1 (5 bases). With 7 bases removed from V and 5 bases from J, the gap between germline ends came to 14 bases. This CDR3 comprises 13 residues. Germline CDR1 MDHEN, CDR2 SYDVKM. CDR3 amino acids: CASTSTGRTEAFF. In DNA form, the CDR3 reads TGTGCCAGCACCTCCACAGGCAGGACTGAAGCTTTCTTT.

This clone was detected only a few times. V is TRBV6-5 and J is TRBJ1-1; D gene ambiguous. Trimming removed 7 bases from V and 5 bases from J, with 11 bases in between. The germline V gene encodes CDR1 MNHEY and CDR2 SVGAGI. The CDR3 has 12 residues. The CDR3 reads CASTNRLTEAFF. The CDR3 bases are TGTGCCAGCACCAACCGCTTAACTGAAGCTTTCTTT.

The V call is TRBV20-1, the J call TRBJ2-1; D is possibly TRBD1 (5 bases). This CDR3 has 11 residues. CDR1 and CDR2 (germline): DFQATT, SNEGSKA (reference sequence). The CDR3 region has the DNA TGCAGCGCGACAGACAACAATGAGCAGTTCTTC. This gives the protein CSATDNNEQFF.

The chain is built from TRBV6-6 and TRBJ1-4, with 8 positions matching TRBD1. Germline V gene data show CDR1 as MNHNY and CDR2 as SVGAGI (reference sequence). The CDR3 is made up of 15 amino acids. After removal of 2 bases from V and 5 bases from J, the junction contained 4 bases not matched to a gene. CDR3 coding DNA: TGTGCCAGCAGTTACGGGACAGGCGTAAATGAAAAACTGTTTTTT. This translates into CASSYGTGVNEKLFF.

This chain links TRBV10-1 with TRBJ1-5; the match to TRBD1 covers 9 bases. The length of the CDR3 is 13 residues. CDR1 is WNHNN and CDR2 is SYGVQD in the germline V gene (reference sequence). Trimming at V came to 8 bases and at J to 7 bases, leaving 6 bases not matched to a gene. CDR3 amino acids: CASADRGGQPQHF. CDR3 DNA: TGCGCCAGCGCGGACAGGGGAGGCCAGCCCCAGCATTTT.

The chain carries TRBV14 and TRBJ2-1; TRBD1 matches at 7 bases. Per the germline V gene, CDR1 is SGHDN and CDR2 is FVKESK. CDR3 size: 13 residues. V was clipped by 3 bases and J by 6 bases; unmatched bases: 2. The chain's CDR3 is CASSQNRGNEQFF. The CDR3 bases are TGTGCCAGCAGCCAGAACAGGGGCAATGAGCAGTTCTTC.

This clone was seen a few times. V is TRBV5-8 and J is TRBJ1-1; D call uncertain. Germline CDR1 is SGHTS and CDR2 is YDEGEE. V lost 4 bases and J lost 4, with 17 bases in between. CDR3 length: 15 amino acids. The CDR3 DNA sequence: TGTGCCAGCAGCCCCGCGGGAGGGCTGAGCACTGAAGCTTTCTTT. Translation gives CASSPAGGLSTEAFF. The full variable domain, in which reference TRBV5-8 and TRBJ1-1 provide the parts outside the CDR3, is EAGVTQSPTHLIKTRGQQATLRCSPISGHTSVYWYQQALGLGLQFLLWYDEGEERNRGNFPPRFSGRQFPNYSSELNVNALELEDSALYLCASSPAGGLSTEAFFGQGTRLTVV.

With regard to this clone: A read error may explain this, as a much larger clone is one base away. The gene calls are TRBV25-1 and TRBJ1-2; D remains ambiguous. The CDR3 is 12 amino acids. CDR1 is MGHDK and CDR2 is SYGVNS in the germline V gene. Trimming shortened V by 6 bases and J by 8 bases, and 13 bases separated the two germline ends. The CDR3 loop reads CASSQDSEGYTF. For the CDR3, the DNA is TGTGCCAGCAGCCAAGATTCAGAAGGCTACACCTTC.

The chain carries TRBV14 and TRBJ2-6, with D uncertain. This CDR3 is built from 14 residues. Germline assignment: CDR1 SGHDN and CDR2 FVKESK. Trimming shortened V by 5 bases and J by 0 bases, and 5 bases separated the two germline ends. The CDR3, as DNA: TGTGCCAGCAGCAAGAACTCTGGGGCCAACGTCCTGACTTTC. Translating it yields CASSKNSGANVLTF.

This clone was detected once. The chain is built from TRBV6-1 and TRBJ1-1; no reliable D call. The CDR3 length is 17 residues. V lost 3 bases and J lost 4, with 21 bases in between. CDR1 MNHNS and CDR2 SASEGT come from the germline V gene. CDR3 nucleotides: TGTGCCAGCAGTGAGGAGAGGGCGGTGCACTCTAGCACTGAAGCTTTCTTT. Translated: CASSEERAVHSSTEAFF.

This chain uses TRBV10-3 with TRBJ2-6; D may be TRBD1 or TRBD2 (6 bases each). Germline-derived CDR1 and CDR2 are ENHRY and SYGVKD. Trimming took off 11 bases at V and 2 bases at J, with 13 bases between the two ends. The CDR3 has 14 amino acids. The CDR3, as DNA: TGTGCCTCCGGAGGGGGGACTGGGGCCAACGTCCTGACTTTC. Translated: CASGGGTGANVLTF.

The chain combines TRBV10-2 with TRBJ2-1; 11 bases fit TRBD2. This CDR3 contains 15 residues. The ends lost 2 bases at V and 7 bases at J; junction bases unmatched: 4. The germline CDR1 and CDR2 sequences are WSHSY and SAAADI. CDR3: CASSEGTSGGNEQFF. The CDR3 coding sequence is TGCGCCAGCAGTGAGGGGACTAGCGGAGGGAATGAGCAGTTCTTC.

The V gene is TRBV30, the J gene TRBJ2-1; the match to TRBD1 covers 7 bases. The CDR3 is 12 amino acids. Germline V CDR1 and CDR2: GTSNPN, SVGIG (reference sequence). With 7 bases clipped from V and 2 bases from J, the junction kept 2 bases outside the gene matches. CDR3 in DNA: TGTGCCTTACAGGGGCCCTACAATGAGCAGTTCTTC. It is translated as CALQGPYNEQFF.

This clone was seen a single time. CDR3 sequence reads: CAWGDRVSGNTIYF. The CDR3 nucleotides read TGTGCCTGGGGGGACAGGGTATCTGGAAACACCATATATTTT. The chain combines TRBV30 with TRBJ1-3, with 9 bases lining up with TRBD1. The CDR3 extends over 14 amino acids. The V and J ends lost 5 bases and 1 base, in that order; junction bases with no gene match: 3. The germline V gene encodes CDR1 GTSNPN and CDR2 SVGIG (reference sequence).

The J gene is TRBJ1-1, the V gene TRBV6-5; 9 positions agree with TRBD1. With 4 bases clipped from V and 4 bases from J, the junction kept 7 bases outside the gene matches. CDR1 and CDR2 (germline): MNHEY, SVGAGI. The CDR3 sequence is 15 residues long. The CDR3 loop reads CASSSGQGLGTEAFF. The CDR3, as DNA: TGTGCCAGCAGTTCGGGACAGGGATTGGGCACTGAAGCTTTCTTT.

The J gene is TRBJ2-5, the V gene TRBV5-1; 8 bases are a match to TRBD2. The V and J ends lost 1 base and 10 bases, in that order; junction bases with no gene match: 9. CDR1 is SGHRS, CDR2 YFSETQ, per germline. This CDR3 contains 14 residues. In nucleotides, the CDR3 is TGCGCCAGCAGCTTGAGGGTTAGCGGGGTTAGCCAGTACTTC. Its protein product is CASSLRVSGVSQYF.

The chain couples TRBV6-6 to TRBJ2-7, with TRBD1 matching 11 bases. Trimming took 6 bases from V and 3 from J; bases not matched to a gene: 7. Germline loops: CDR1 MNHNY, CDR2 SVGAGI (reference sequence). The CDR3 runs to 15 residues. CDR3 bases: TGTGCCAGCAGCGGAGGACAGGGGGCCGGCTACGAGCAGTACTTC. Its translation: CASSGGQGAGYEQYF.

This sequence joins TRBV7-8 and TRBJ1-5; TRBD1 might be the D (5 bases). This CDR3 region has 15 residues. V lost 5 bases and J lost 9, with 20 bases in between. CDR1 is SGHVS and CDR2 is FQNEAQ in the germline V gene. CDR3 in amino acids: CASSAEGSGSRPQHF. The CDR3 coding sequence is TGTGCCAGCAGCGCGGAGGGGTCAGGGTCGAGGCCCCAGCATTTT.

The V and J genes are TRBV7-9 and TRBJ2-3; TRBD2 matches at 10 bases. The CDR3 totals 16 residues. In germline, CDR1 is SEHNR, CDR2 FQNEAQ (reference sequence). The ends lost 1 base at V and 1 base at J; junction bases unmatched: 2. The CDR3 region has the DNA TGTGCCAGCAGCTTAGACCTAGCGGGGGGCACAGATACGCAGTATTTT. Amino acid sequence: CASSLDLAGGTDTQYF.

For this clone: Other DNA sequences in this specimen translate into the identical CDR3. The rearrangement joins TRBV7-2 to TRBJ2-2; 10 nucleotides agree with TRBD2. This CDR3 comprises 15 residues. CDR1 is SGHTA, CDR2 FQGNSA, per germline. Trimming cost V 5 bases and J 1 base; bases outside gene matches: 1. In DNA form, the CDR3 reads TGTGCCAGCAGCCGACTAGCGGGGAACACCGGGGAGCTGTTTTTT. This sequence encodes CASSRLAGNTGELFF.

A few counts support this clone. The chain combines TRBV18 with TRBJ1-2; D possibly corresponds to TRBD1 (5 bases). Trimming took off 2 bases at V and 6 bases at J, with 16 bases between the two ends. Germline V CDR1 and CDR2: KGHSH, LQKENI. This CDR3 has 15 residues. The CDR3 DNA sequence: TGTGCCAGCTCACCAACGCCATCCACGGGGCATGGCTACACCTTC. It specifies CASSPTPSTGHGYTF.

This clone was found a few times. This chain joins TRBV6-1 and TRBJ2-3; D might be TRBD2 (5 bases). This CDR3 comprises 13 residues. Looked up from germline, CDR1 is MNHNS and CDR2 is SASEGT. V was pared by 7 bases and J by 4 bases, with 12 bases between. The CDR3 protein is CASNEGWPDTQYF. The CDR3 coding sequence is TGTGCCAGCAACGAGGGTTGGCCAGATACGCAGTATTTT.

The chain couples TRBV6-5 to TRBJ1-5, with a weak D call TRBD1 (5 bases). V was clipped by 2 bases and J by 1 base, with 12 bases between them. Germline CDR1 and CDR2: MNHEY and SVGAGI. This CDR3 comprises 16 residues. The CDR3 DNA follows: TGTGCCAGCAGTTACAGGGGAGGAGGGAGCAATCAGCCCCAGCATTTT. Encoded protein: CASSYRGGGSNQPQHF.

This clone was picked up a small number of times. CDR3 nucleotide sequence: TGTGCCAGCAGCTCGGAGGTAATCGAGCAGTACTTC. Its protein is CASSSEVIEQYF. The chain is built from TRBV11-3 and TRBJ2-7; D may be TRBD2 (5 bases). The CDR3 totals 12 residues. The germline CDR1 and CDR2 sequences are SGHNT and YENEEA. V was pared by 4 bases and J by 6 bases, with 10 bases between.

The chain is built from TRBV29-1 and TRBJ2-1; weak D call: TRBD1 (5 bases). CDR3 length: 11 amino acids. Germline V gene data show CDR1 as SQVTM and CDR2 as ANQGSEA. V was clipped by 6 bases and J by 10 bases, with 13 bases between them. The CDR3 bases are TGCAGCGTCGCCAGGGCCCTCGAGCAGTTCTTC. Translated: CSVARALEQFF.

This clone was seen a single time. The chain carries TRBV9 and TRBJ2-1; D unresolved. Trimming removed 0 bases at V and 5 bases at J, with 12 bases between. This CDR3 has 15 residues. The V gene's germline CDR1 is SGDLS and CDR2 YYNGEE. The CDR3 region is CASSVGDHPNNEQFF. The CDR3 nucleotides read TGTGCCAGCAGCGTAGGTGATCATCCTAACAATGAGCAGTTCTTC.

The CDR3 region has the DNA TGCGCCAGCGACGCGGGACAGGGTGACTATGGCTACACCTTC. The encoded protein is CASDAGQGDYGYTF. The chain carries TRBV5-1 and TRBJ1-2; 9 positions match TRBD1. Germline trimming cut 7 bases from V and 3 bases from J; bases unmatched to any gene: 7. Germline V gene lookup returns CDR1 SGHRS and CDR2 YFSETQ. The CDR3 runs 14 residues. Full variable domain (rest looked up from reference TRBV5-1 and TRBJ1-2): KAGVTQTPRYLIKTRGQQVTLSCSPISGHRSVSWYQQTPGQGLQFLFEYFSETQRNKGNFPGRFSGRQFSNSRSEMNVSTLELGDSALYLCASDAGQGDYGYTFGSGTRLTVV.

Concerning this clone itself: One end of the junction is discordant with germline, which a read error may explain. This chain joins TRBV7-7 and TRBJ2-2; 11 bases fit TRBD1. The CDR3 has 17 amino acids. From germline, CDR1 is SSHAT and CDR2 FNYEAQ (reference sequence). The CDR3 DNA reads TGTGCTAGCAGCTCCTCGGGACAGGGGGTTGGATCCGGGGAGCTGTTTTTT. Encoded protein: CASSSSGQGVGSGELFF.